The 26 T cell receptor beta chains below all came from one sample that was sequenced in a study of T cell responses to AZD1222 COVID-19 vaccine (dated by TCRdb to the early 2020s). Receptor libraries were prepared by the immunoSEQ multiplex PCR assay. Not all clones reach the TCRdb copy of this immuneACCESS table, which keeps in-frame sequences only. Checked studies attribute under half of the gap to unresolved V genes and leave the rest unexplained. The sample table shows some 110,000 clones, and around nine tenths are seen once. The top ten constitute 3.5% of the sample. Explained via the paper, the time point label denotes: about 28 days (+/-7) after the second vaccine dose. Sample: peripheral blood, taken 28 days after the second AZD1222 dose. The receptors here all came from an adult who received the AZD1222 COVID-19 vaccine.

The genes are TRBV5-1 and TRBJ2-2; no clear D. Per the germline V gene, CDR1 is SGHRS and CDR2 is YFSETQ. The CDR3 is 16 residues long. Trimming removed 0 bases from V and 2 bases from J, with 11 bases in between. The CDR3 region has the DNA TGCGCCAGCAGCTTGGCCGGTAGCAGTAACACCGGGGAGCTGTTTTTT. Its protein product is CASSLAGSSNTGELFF.

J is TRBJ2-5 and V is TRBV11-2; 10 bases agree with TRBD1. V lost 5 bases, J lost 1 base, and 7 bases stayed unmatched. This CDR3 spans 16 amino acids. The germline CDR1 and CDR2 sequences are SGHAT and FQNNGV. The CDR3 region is CASSTWTGGAQETQYF. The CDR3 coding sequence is TGTGCCAGCAGCACCTGGACAGGGGGGGCCCAAGAGACCCAGTACTTC.

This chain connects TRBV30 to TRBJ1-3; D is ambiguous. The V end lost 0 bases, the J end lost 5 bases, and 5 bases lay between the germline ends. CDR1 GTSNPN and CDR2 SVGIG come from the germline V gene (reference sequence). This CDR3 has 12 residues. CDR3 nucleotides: TGTGCCTGGAGTGTATCTCGAAACACCATATATTTT. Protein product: CAWSVSRNTIYF.

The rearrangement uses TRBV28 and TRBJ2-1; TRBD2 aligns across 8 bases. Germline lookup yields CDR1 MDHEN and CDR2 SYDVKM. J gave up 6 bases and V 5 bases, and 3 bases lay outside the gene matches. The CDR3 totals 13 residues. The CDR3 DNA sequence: TGTGCCAGCAGTCCTCTAGCGGGCAATGAGCAGTTCTTC. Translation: CASSPLAGNEQFF.

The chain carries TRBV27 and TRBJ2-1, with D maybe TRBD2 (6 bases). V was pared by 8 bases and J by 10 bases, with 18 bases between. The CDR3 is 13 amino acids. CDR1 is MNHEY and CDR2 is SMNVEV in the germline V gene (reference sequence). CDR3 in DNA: TGTGCCAGCCGGTGGGACTCAAGGGACGAGCAGTTCTTC. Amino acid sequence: CASRWDSRDEQFF.

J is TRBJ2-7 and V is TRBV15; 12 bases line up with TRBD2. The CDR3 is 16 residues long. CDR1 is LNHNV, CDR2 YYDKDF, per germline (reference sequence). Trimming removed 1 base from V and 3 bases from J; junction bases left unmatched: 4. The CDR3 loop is CATSRGLAGAGYEQYF. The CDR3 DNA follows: TGTGCCACCAGCAGAGGACTAGCGGGAGCTGGCTACGAGCAGTACTTC.

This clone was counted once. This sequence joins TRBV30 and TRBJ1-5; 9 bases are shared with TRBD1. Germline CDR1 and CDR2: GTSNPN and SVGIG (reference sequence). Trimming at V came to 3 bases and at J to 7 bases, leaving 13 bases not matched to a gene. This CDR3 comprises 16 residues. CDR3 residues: CAWSDTADRGRQPQHF. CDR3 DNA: TGTGCCTGGAGCGATACCGCCGACAGGGGGAGGCAGCCCCAGCATTTT.

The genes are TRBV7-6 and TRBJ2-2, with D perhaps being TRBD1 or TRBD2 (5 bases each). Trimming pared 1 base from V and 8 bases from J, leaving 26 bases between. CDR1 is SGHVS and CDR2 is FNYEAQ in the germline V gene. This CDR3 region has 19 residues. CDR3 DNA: TGTGCCAGCAGCTTAGTGCGTCAGGGCAGGTCTACGGGACCTGGGGAGCTGTTTTTT. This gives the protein CASSLVRQGRSTGPGELFF. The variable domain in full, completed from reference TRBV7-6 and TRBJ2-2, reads GAGVSQSPRYKVTKRGQDVALRCDPISGHVSLYWYRQALGQGPEFLTYFNYEAQQDKSGLPNDRFSAERPEGSISTLTIQRTEQRDSAMYRCASSLVRQGRSTGPGELFFGEGSRLTVL.

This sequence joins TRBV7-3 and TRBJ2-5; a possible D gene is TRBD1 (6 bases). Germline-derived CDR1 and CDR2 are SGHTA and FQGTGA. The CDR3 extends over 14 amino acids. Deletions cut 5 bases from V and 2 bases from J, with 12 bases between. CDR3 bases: TGTGCCAGCAGCCCAGGACAGCCTCAAGAGACCCAGTACTTC. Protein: CASSPGQPQETQYF.

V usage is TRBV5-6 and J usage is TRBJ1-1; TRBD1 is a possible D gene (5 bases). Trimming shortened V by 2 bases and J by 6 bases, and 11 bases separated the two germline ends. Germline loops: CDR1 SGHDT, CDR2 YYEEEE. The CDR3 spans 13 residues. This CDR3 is CASSFNPGAEAFF. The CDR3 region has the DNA TGTGCCAGCAGCTTTAATCCGGGGGCTGAAGCTTTCTTT.

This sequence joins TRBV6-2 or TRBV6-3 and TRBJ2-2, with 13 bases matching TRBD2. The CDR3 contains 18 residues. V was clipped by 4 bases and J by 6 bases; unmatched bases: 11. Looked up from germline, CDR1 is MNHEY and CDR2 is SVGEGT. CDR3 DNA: TGTGCCAGCAGTTTAAGGGGCCGACTAGCGGGGGGACCCGGGGAGCTGTTTTTT. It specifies CASSLRGRLAGGPGELFF.

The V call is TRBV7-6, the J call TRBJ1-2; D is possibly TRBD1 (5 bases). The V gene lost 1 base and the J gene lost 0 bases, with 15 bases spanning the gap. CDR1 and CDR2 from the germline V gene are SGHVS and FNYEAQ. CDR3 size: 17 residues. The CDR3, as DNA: TGTGCCAGCAGCTTAGGCACGGGGACGGAAGCTAACTATGGCTACACCTTC. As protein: CASSLGTGTEANYGYTF.

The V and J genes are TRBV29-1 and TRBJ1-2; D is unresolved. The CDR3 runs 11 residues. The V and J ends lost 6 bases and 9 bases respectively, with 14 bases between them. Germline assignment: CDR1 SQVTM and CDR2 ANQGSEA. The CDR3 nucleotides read TGCAGCGTCGCGATCGGAACTAGCTACACCTTC. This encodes CSVAIGTSYTF.

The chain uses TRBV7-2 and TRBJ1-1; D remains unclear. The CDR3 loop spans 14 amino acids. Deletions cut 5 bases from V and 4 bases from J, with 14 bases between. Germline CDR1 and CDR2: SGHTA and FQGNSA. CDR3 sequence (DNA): TGTGCCAGCAGCCCCGCGGCAGTCGGCACTGAAGCTTTCTTT. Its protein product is CASSPAAVGTEAFF.

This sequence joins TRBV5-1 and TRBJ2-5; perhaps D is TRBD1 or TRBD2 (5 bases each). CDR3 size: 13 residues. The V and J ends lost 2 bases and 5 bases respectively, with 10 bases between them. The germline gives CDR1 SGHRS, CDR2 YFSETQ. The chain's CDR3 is CASSFQGAETQYF. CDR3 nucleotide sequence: TGCGCCAGCAGCTTCCAGGGAGCGGAGACCCAGTACTTC.

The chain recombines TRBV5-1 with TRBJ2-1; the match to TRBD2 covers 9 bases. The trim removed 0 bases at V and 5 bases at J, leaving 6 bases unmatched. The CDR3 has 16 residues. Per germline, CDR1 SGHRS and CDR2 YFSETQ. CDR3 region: CASSLARTSAHNEQFF. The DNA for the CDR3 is TGCGCCAGCAGCTTGGCCCGGACTAGCGCTCACAATGAGCAGTTCTTC.

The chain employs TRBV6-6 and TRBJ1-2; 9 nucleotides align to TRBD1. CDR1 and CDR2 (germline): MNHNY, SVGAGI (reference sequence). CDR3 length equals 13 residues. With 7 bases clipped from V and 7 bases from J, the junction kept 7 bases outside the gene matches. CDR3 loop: CASTRDRVFGYTF. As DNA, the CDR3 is TGTGCCAGCACCCGGGACAGGGTGTTTGGCTACACCTTC.

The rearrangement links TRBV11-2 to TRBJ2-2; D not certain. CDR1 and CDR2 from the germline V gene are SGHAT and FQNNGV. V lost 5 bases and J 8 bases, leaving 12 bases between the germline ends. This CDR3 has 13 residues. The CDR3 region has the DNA TGTGCCAGCAGCCGAGTTACACGGGGGGAGCTGTTTTTT. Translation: CASSRVTRGELFF. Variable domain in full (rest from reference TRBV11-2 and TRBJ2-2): EAGVAQSPRYKIIEKRQSVAFWCNPISGHATLYWYQQILGQGPKLLIQFQNNGVVDDSQLPKDRFSAERLKGVDSTLKIQPAKLEDSAVYLCASSRVTRGELFFGEGSRLTVL.

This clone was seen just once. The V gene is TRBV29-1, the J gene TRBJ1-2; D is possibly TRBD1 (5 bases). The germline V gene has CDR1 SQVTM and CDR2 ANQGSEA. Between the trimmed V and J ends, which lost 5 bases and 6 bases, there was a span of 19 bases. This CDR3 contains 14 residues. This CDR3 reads CSVFPGGGGNGYTF. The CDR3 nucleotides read TGCAGCGTTTTCCCGGGAGGCGGGGGAAATGGCTACACCTTC. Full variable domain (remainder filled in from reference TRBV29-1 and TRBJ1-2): SAVISQKPSRDICQRGTSLTIQCQVDSQVTMMFWYRQQPGQSLTLIATANQGSEATYESGFVIDKFPISRPNLTFSTLTVSNMSPEDSSIYLCSVFPGGGGNGYTFGSGTRLTVV.

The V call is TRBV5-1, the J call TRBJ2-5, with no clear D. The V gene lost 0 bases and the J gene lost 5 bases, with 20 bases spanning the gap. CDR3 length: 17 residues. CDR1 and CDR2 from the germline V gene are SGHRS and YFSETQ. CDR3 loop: CASSLGFDSPERETQYF. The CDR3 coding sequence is TGCGCCAGCAGCTTGGGGTTTGACTCCCCGGAAAGGGAGACCCAGTACTTC. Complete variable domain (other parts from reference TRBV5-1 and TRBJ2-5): KAGVTQTPRYLIKTRGQQVTLSCSPISGHRSVSWYQQTPGQGLQFLFEYFSETQRNKGNFPGRFSGRQFSNSRSEMNVSTLELGDSALYLCASSLGFDSPERETQYFGPGTRLLVL.

The CDR3 here is CASSLGLAGGPMPDTQYF. CDR3 DNA: TGTGCCAGCAGCCTTGGACTAGCGGGGGGGCCTATGCCAGATACGCAGTATTTT. This chain connects TRBV11-2 to TRBJ2-3; TRBD2 agrees at 15 bases. Unmatched junction bases numbered 10, after V lost 5 bases and J lost 4 bases. Germline CDR1 SGHAT, CDR2 FQNNGV. The CDR3 is 18 amino acids.

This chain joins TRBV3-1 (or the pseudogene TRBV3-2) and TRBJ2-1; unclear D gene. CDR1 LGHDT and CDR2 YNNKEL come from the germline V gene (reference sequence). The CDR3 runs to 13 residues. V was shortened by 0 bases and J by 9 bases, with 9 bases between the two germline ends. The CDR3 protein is CASSQDLEREQFF. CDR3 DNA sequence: TGTGCCAGCAGCCAAGATCTAGAACGTGAGCAGTTCTTC.

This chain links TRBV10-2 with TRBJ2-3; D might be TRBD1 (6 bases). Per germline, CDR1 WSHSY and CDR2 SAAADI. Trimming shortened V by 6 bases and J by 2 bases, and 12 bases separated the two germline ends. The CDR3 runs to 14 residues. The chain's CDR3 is CASRSTGFTDTQYF. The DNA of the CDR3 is TGCGCCAGCAGATCGACAGGATTCACAGATACGCAGTATTTT.

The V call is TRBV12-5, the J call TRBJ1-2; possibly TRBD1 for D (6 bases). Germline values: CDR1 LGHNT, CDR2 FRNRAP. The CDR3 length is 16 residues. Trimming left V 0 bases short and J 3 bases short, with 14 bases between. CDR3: CASGLVLTDSYYGYTF. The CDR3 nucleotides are TGTGCTAGTGGTTTGGTACTTACGGACAGCTACTATGGCTACACCTTC.

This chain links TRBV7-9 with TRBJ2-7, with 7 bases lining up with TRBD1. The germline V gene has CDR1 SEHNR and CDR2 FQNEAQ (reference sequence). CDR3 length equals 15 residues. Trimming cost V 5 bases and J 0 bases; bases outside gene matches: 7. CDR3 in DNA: TGTGCCAGCAGCGCACCCGGGACAGCCTCCTACGAGCAGTACTTC. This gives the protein CASSAPGTASYEQYF.

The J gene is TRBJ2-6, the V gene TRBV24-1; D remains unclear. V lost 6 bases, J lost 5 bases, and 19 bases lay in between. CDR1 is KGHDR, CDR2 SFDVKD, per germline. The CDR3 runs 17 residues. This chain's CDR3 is CATSLRSSQSRANVLTF. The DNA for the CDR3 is TGTGCCACCAGTCTGAGGTCTAGTCAAAGTCGGGCCAACGTCCTGACTTTC.